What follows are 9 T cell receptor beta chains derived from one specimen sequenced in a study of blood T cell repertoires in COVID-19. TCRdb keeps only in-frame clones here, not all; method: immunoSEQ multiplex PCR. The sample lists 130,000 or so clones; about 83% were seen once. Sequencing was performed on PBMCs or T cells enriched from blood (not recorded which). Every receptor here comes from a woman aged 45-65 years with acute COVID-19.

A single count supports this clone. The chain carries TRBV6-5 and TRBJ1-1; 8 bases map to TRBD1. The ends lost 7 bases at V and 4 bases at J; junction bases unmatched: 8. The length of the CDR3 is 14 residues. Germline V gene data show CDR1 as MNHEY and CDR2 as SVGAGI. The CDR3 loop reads CASTWTGSGTEAFF. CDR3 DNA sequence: TGTGCCAGCACCTGGACAGGGAGCGGCACTGAAGCTTTCTTT.

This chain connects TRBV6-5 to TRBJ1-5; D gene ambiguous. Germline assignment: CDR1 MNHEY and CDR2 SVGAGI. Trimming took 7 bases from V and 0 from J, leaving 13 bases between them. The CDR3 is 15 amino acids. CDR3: CASTLGVISNQPQHF. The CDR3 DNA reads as TGTGCCAGCACTCTCGGGGTTATTAGCAATCAGCCCCAGCATTTT.

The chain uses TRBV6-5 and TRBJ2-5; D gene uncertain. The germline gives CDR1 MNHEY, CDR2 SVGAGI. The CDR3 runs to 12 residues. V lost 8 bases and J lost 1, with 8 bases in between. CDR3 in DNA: TGTGCCAGCTCTGGCAGCCAAGAGACCCAGTACTTC. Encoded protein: CASSGSQETQYF.

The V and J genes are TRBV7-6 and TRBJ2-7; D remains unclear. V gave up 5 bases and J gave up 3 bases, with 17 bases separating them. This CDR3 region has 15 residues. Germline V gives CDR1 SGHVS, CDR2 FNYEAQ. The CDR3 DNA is TGTGCCAGCAGCCCTGTCATTAGCTTATACTACGAGCAGTACTTC. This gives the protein CASSPVISLYYEQYF.

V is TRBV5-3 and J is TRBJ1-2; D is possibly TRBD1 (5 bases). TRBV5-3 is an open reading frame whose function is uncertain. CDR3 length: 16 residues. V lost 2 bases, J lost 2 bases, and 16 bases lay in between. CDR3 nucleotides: TGTGCCAGAAGCTTACCCCTGACAGTAAAAAACTATGGCTACACCTTC. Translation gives CARSLPLTVKNYGYTF.

The CDR3 nucleotides read TGTGCCAGCAGTCGGGACACGTACGAGCAGTACTTC. Protein sequence: CASSRDTYEQYF. The chain couples TRBV2 to TRBJ2-7; the D gene is possibly TRBD1 (6 bases). Trimming removed 5 bases from V and 4 bases from J, with 9 bases in between. CDR3 length equals 12 residues. Germline values: CDR1 SNHLY, CDR2 FYNNEI.

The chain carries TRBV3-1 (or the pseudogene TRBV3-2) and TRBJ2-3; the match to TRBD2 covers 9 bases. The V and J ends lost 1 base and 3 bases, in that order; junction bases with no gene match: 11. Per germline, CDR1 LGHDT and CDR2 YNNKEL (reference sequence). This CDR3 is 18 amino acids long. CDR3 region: CASSQALAGLDGTDTQYF. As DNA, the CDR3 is TGTGCCAGCAGCCAAGCCCTAGCGGGACTGGATGGAACAGATACGCAGTATTTT.

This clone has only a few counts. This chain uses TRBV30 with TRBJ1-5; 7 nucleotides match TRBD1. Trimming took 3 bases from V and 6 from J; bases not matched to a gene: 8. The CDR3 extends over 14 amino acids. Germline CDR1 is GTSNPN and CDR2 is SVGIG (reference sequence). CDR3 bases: TGTGCCTGGAGCGGAGGGACAGAAGTTCAGCCCCAGCATTTT. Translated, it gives CAWSGGTEVQPQHF. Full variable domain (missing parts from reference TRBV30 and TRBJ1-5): SQTIHQWPATLVQPVGSPLSLECTVEGTSNPNLYWYRQAAGRGLQLLFYSVGIGQISSEVPQNLSASRPQDRQFILSSKKLLLSDSGFYLCAWSGGTEVQPQHFGDGTRLSIL.

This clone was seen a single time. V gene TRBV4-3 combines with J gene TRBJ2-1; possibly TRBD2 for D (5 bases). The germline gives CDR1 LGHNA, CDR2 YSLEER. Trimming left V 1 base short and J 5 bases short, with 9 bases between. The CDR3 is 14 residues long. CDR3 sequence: CASSQVDLDNEQFF. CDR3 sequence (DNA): TGCGCCAGCAGCCAAGTGGACTTGGACAATGAGCAGTTCTTC.